Each of the 21 T cell receptor beta chains below was sequenced from the same sample in a study of control samples from healthy donors and cancer patients. Repertoires were generated with immunoSEQ multiplex PCR, while TCRdb's copy carries only in-frame clones and drops some. The sample contains approximately 76,000 clones, 84% of which appear only once. Sequencing was performed on PBMCs. The receptors originated from a man in his fifties or sixties with head and neck cancer.

This clone was counted a single time. CDR3: CAGGGRNSPLHF. DNA of the CDR3: TGTGCCGGGGGAGGACGTAATTCACCCCTCCACTTT. The chain combines TRBV3-1 (or the pseudogene TRBV3-2) with TRBJ1-6; tentatively, D is TRBD1 (5 bases). With 11 bases removed from V and 6 bases from J, the gap between germline ends came to 11 bases. From germline, CDR1 is LGHDT and CDR2 YNNKEL (reference sequence). The CDR3 is 12 amino acids.

This clone was seen more than once but under ten times. The chain carries TRBV27 and TRBJ1-2, with D tentatively TRBD1 (6 bases). Germline lookup yields CDR1 MNHEY and CDR2 SMNVEV (reference sequence). V lost 4 bases to trimming and J lost 7 bases, with 10 bases between them. This CDR3 contains 12 residues. Here the CDR3 reads CASSSGGRGYTF. As DNA, the CDR3 is TGTGCCAGCAGTTCGGGGGGCCGTGGCTACACCTTC.

The chain employs TRBV5-1 and TRBJ2-1, with 7 bases aligning to TRBD2. Losses at the gene ends were 1 base for V and 4 bases for J; bases not matched to a gene: 8. This CDR3 is 16 amino acids long. The germline CDR1 and CDR2 sequences are SGHRS and YFSETQ. The CDR3 is CASSLRGDPRYNEQFF. CDR3 in DNA: TGCGCCAGCAGCTTGCGGGGGGATCCACGTTACAATGAGCAGTTCTTC.

The chain has TRBV5-1 and TRBJ2-7; 9 bases match TRBD2. The CDR3 covers 16 residues. CDR1 SGHRS and CDR2 YFSETQ come from the germline V gene. V lost 2 bases and J lost 4; bases outside the gene matches: 10. The CDR3 here is CASSLYSGGGEYEQYF. The CDR3 nucleotides read TGCGCCAGCAGCTTATATAGCGGCGGGGGGGAATACGAGCAGTACTTC. The full variable domain, its missing parts supplied by reference TRBV5-1 and TRBJ2-7, is KAGVTQTPRYLIKTRGQQVTLSCSPISGHRSVSWYQQTPGQGLQFLFEYFSETQRNKGNFPGRFSGRQFSNSRSEMNVSTLELGDSALYLCASSLYSGGGEYEQYFGPGTRLTVT.

The chain joins TRBV3-1 (or the pseudogene TRBV3-2) to TRBJ1-1; unclear D gene. CDR3 length: 14 amino acids. Looked up from germline, CDR1 is LGHDT and CDR2 is YNNKEL (reference sequence). Trimming removed 1 base from V and 6 bases from J, with 12 bases in between. The CDR3 loop reads CASSQAPRPAEAFF. The CDR3 region has the DNA TGTGCCAGCAGCCAAGCCCCCCGGCCCGCTGAAGCTTTCTTT.

The chain carries TRBV29-1 and TRBJ1-5, with D maybe TRBD1 (6 bases). Trimming shortened V by 4 bases and J by 2 bases, and 12 bases separated the two germline ends. CDR1 SQVTM and CDR2 ANQGSEA come from the germline V gene. This CDR3 comprises 14 residues. The CDR3 DNA reads TGCAGCGTTGTTTGGGGGGCGGGCAATCAGCCCCAGCATTTT. It is translated as CSVVWGAGNQPQHF.

This rearrangement joins TRBV28 to TRBJ2-1; 9 bases are shared with TRBD2. CDR1 and CDR2 (germline): MDHEN, SYDVKM. Trimming removed 3 bases from V and 5 bases from J; junction bases left unmatched: 8. This CDR3 has 16 residues. In DNA form, the CDR3 reads TGTGCCAGCAGTTTCGCTAGGACTAGCGCCAACAATGAGCAGTTCTTC. The encoded protein is CASSFARTSANNEQFF.

This chain links TRBV20-1 with TRBJ1-6; TRBD1 agrees at 7 bases. The CDR3 is 14 residues long. V lost 3 bases and J lost 9; bases outside the gene matches: 8. The germline CDR1 and CDR2 sequences are DFQATT and SNEGSKA (reference sequence). CDR3 DNA sequence: TGCAGTGCTAGTACCGACAGGGATAGTTCACCCCTCCACTTT. Protein product: CSASTDRDSSPLHF.

This clone was detected once. The V call is TRBV7-9, the J call TRBJ1-2, with 11 nucleotides matching TRBD1. In germline, CDR1 is SEHNR, CDR2 FQNEAQ (reference sequence). The CDR3 is 16 amino acids. V shed 1 base, J shed 7 bases, and the junction held 8 bases outside the gene matches. In nucleotides, the CDR3 is TGTGCCAGCAGCTTAGGGAGGACAGGGGGCCCTATTGGCTACACCTTC. It is translated as CASSLGRTGGPIGYTF.

The CDR3 bases are TGTGCCAGCAGCCCTGGACTAGGGAGCGCTGACTACACCGGGGAGCTGTTTTTT. It specifies CASSPGLGSADYTGELFF. The V and J genes are TRBV7-9 and TRBJ2-2; TRBD2 agrees at 7 bases. J lost 3 bases, V lost 5 bases, and 15 bases had no gene match. The CDR3 spans 18 residues. Germline CDR1 and CDR2: SEHNR and FQNEAQ (reference sequence).

The CDR3 protein is CASSIDHRGISNQPQHF. CDR3 DNA sequence: TGTGCCAGTAGTATAGATCATCGGGGGATAAGCAATCAGCCCCAGCATTTT. The rearrangement joins TRBV19 to TRBJ1-5; maybe TRBD1 (5 bases). V lost 0 bases to trimming and J lost 1 base, with 13 bases between them. The germline V gene encodes CDR1 LNHDA and CDR2 SQIVND (reference sequence). This CDR3 is built from 17 residues.

This chain uses TRBV7-8 with TRBJ2-7; TRBD2 matches 7 bases. The CDR3 is 16 amino acids. The germline V gene encodes CDR1 SGHVS and CDR2 FQNEAQ. Trimming cost V 2 bases and J 3 bases; bases outside gene matches: 10. CDR3 sequence (DNA): TGTGCCAGCAGCTTATTGGGTCGGGCTAGCGGCTACGAGCAGTACTTC. Its translation is CASSLLGRASGYEQYF.

The chain joins TRBV7-9 to TRBJ1-1; possible D gene TRBD1, 5 bases. CDR3 length equals 16 residues. The germline CDR1 and CDR2 sequences are SEHNR and FQNEAQ (reference sequence). Trimming left V 4 bases short and J 3 bases short, with 18 bases between. Here the CDR3 DNA reads TGTGCCAGCAGCTCCCGGGACGGGGGTATGTACACTGAAGCTTTCTTT. It yields the protein CASSSRDGGMYTEAFF.

The CDR3 DNA follows: TGTGCCTGGAGTGTAGACCGGGCTAGCGGAGCCTACAATGAGCAGTTCTTC. It is translated as CAWSVDRASGAYNEQFF. The rearrangement uses TRBV30 and TRBJ2-1; 7 bases match TRBD2. The V segment lost 0 bases and the J segment 2 bases; nucleotides outside the gene matches: 10. This CDR3 has 17 amino acids. Germline assignment: CDR1 GTSNPN and CDR2 SVGIG (reference sequence).

The chain carries TRBV6-5 and TRBJ1-1, with D perhaps matching TRBD1 (6 bases). Germline values: CDR1 MNHEY, CDR2 SVGAGI. V was pared by 7 bases and J by 5 bases, with 20 bases between. This CDR3 is built from 15 residues. The CDR3 protein is CASNLLRGGTTEAFF. The CDR3 bases are TGTGCCAGCAACCTTTTAAGGGGGGGGACAACTGAAGCTTTCTTT.

The chain has TRBV18 and TRBJ2-2; D gene unclear. Trimming removed 2 bases from V and 1 base from J, with 5 bases in between. The CDR3 contains 14 residues. From germline, CDR1 is KGHSH and CDR2 LQKENI. CDR3 bases: TGTGCCAGCTCACCAGGGGAGAACACCGGGGAGCTGTTTTTT. Translated: CASSPGENTGELFF.

The V call is TRBV12-5, the J call TRBJ1-1; maybe TRBD1 (6 bases). V was trimmed by 5 bases and J by 0 bases, leaving 10 bases between them. Germline CDR1 LGHNT, CDR2 FRNRAP. This CDR3 is built from 14 residues. The CDR3: CASGVQGMNTEAFF. CDR3 nucleotide sequence: TGTGCTAGTGGTGTACAGGGAATGAACACTGAAGCTTTCTTT.

The V and J genes are TRBV21-1 and TRBJ2-5; the table calls TRBD2, which could not be checked here. TRBV21-1 is a pseudogene. The CDR3 has 18 residues. CDR3: CASSKAARGNSPTGTQYF. CDR3 coding DNA: TGTGCCAGCAGCAAAGCGGCCCGCGGGAACAGCCCGACGGGGACCCAGTACTTC.

The V call is TRBV28, the J call TRBJ2-7; perhaps TRBD1 as D (6 bases). The CDR3 extends over 15 amino acids. The V end lost 6 bases, the J end lost 0 bases, and 15 bases lay between the germline ends. Germline V lookup: CDR1 MDHEN, CDR2 SYDVKM. The CDR3 region is CASRRGPGHSYEQYF. In DNA form, the CDR3 reads TGTGCCAGCAGACGCGGACCGGGACACTCCTACGAGCAGTACTTC.

This chain uses TRBV7-9 with TRBJ1-2; 7 bases align to TRBD1. The CDR3 is 18 amino acids. CDR1 is SEHNR and CDR2 is FQNEAQ in the germline V gene (reference sequence). V gave up 3 bases and J gave up 0 bases; unmatched junction bases: 13. This chain's CDR3 is CASSFLNRGAGANYGYTF. Written as DNA, the CDR3 is TGTGCCAGCAGCTTTTTGAACAGGGGCGCTGGAGCTAACTATGGCTACACCTTC.

The rearrangement links TRBV28 to TRBJ2-4; 8 nucleotides agree with TRBD2. Germline-derived CDR1 and CDR2 are MDHEN and SYDVKM. This CDR3 spans 17 amino acids. V lost 8 bases, J lost 4 bases, and 16 bases stayed unmatched. This CDR3 reads CASQSSGPRVRKNIQYF. CDR3 DNA sequence: TGTGCCAGCCAATCTAGCGGGCCCCGAGTCAGAAAAAACATTCAGTACTTC. Drawing the rest from reference TRBV28 and TRBJ2-4, the complete variable domain is DVKVTQSSRYLVKRTGEKVFLECVQDMDHENMFWYRQDPGLGLRLIYFSYDVKMKEKGDIPEGYSVSREKKERFSLILESASTNQTSMYLCASQSSGPRVRKNIQYFGAGTRLSVL.